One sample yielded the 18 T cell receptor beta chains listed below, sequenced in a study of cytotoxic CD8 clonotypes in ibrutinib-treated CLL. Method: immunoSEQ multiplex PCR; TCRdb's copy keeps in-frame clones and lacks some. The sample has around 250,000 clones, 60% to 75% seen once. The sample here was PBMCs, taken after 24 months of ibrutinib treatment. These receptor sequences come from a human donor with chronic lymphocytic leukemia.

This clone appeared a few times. The DNA for the CDR3 is TGTGCCAGCAGCGACAGGGTATACACTGAAGCTTTCTTT. Protein product: CASSDRVYTEAFF. This sequence joins TRBV28 and TRBJ1-1; TRBD1 matches 7 bases. CDR3 length: 13 amino acids. With 6 bases clipped from V and 3 bases from J, the junction kept 4 bases outside the gene matches. The germline V gene has CDR1 MDHEN and CDR2 SYDVKM.

The CDR3 DNA reads TGTGCCAGCAGCACCGACCCTCGGGAGGGCCCTCGGAATGAGCAGTTCTTC. This codes for CASSTDPREGPRNEQFF. The rearrangement uses TRBV21-1 and TRBJ2-1; TRBD2 is taken as the D call from the table, unchecked against the DNA. TRBV21-1 is reported as a pseudogene. The CDR3 is 17 amino acids.

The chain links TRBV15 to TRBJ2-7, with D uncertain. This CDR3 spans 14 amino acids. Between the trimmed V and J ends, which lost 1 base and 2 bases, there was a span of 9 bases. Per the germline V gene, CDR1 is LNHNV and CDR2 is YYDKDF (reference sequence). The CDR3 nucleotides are TGTGCCACCAGCAGAGTGGCAGAAACCTACGAGCAGTACTTC. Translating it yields CATSRVAETYEQYF.

The DNA for the CDR3 is TGTGCCAGCAGCCCGACTAGCGGGAGTTACGAGCAGTACTTC. Translated, it gives CASSPTSGSYEQYF. The chain combines TRBV7-2 with TRBJ2-7; 12 positions agree with TRBD2. The length of the CDR3 is 14 residues. V lost 5 bases and J lost 4; bases outside the gene matches: 3. Germline V gene lookup returns CDR1 SGHTA and CDR2 FQGNSA.

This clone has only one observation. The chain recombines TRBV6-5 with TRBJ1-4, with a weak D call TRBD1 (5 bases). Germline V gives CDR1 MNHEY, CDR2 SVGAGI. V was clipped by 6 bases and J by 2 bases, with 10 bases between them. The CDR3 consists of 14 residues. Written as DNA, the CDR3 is TGTGCCAGCAGCCAGGGTGGGACTAATGAAAAACTGTTTTTT. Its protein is CASSQGGTNEKLFF.

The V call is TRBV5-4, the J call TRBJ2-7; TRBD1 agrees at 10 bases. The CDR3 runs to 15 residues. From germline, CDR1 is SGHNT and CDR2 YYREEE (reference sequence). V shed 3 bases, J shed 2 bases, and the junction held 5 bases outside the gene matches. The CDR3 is CASSYGTGATYEQYF. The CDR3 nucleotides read TGTGCCAGCAGCTACGGGACAGGGGCTACCTACGAGCAGTACTTC.

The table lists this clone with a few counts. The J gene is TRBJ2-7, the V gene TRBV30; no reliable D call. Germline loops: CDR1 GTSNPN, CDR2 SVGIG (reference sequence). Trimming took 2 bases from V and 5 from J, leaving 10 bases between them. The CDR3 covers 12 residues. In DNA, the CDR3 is TGTGCCTGGAGTTTATACCTACACGAGCAGTACTTC. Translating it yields CAWSLYLHEQYF.

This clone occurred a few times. The CDR3 nucleotides read TGTGCCAGCGCCGGAGGAGGAGCGGGAGGGGGAGAGACCCAGTACTTC. Translation: CASAGGGAGGGETQYF. The V and J genes are TRBV5-5 and TRBJ2-5; 10 nucleotides line up with TRBD2. This CDR3 region has 16 residues. V gave up 7 bases and J gave up 4 bases; unmatched junction bases: 13. Germline CDR1 and CDR2: SGHKS and YYEKEE (reference sequence).

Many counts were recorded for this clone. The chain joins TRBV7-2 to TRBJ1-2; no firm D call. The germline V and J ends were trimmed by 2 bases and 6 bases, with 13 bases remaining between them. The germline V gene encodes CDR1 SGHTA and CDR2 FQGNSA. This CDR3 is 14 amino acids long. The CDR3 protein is CASSLSSREDGYTF. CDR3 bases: TGTGCCAGCAGCTTAAGCTCCCGTGAAGATGGCTACACCTTC.

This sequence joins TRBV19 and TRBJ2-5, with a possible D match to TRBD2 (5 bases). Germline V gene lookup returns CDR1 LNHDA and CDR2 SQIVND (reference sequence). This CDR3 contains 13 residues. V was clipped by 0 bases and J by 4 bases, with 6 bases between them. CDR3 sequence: CASSIDGGETQYF. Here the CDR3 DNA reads TGTGCCAGTAGTATAGACGGAGGAGAGACCCAGTACTTC.

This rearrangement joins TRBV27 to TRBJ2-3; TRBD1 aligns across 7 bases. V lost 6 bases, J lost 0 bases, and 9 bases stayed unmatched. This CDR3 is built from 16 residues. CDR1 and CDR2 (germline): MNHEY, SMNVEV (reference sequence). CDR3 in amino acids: CASRDRRDRSTDTQYF. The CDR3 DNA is TGTGCCAGCAGAGATCGTAGGGACAGAAGCACAGATACGCAGTATTTT.

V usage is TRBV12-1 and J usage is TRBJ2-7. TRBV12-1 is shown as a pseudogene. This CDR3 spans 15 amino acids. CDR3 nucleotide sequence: TGTGCCAGCAGCTTTGCGCATAGGTTAAACTACGAGCAGTACTTC. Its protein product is CASSFAHRLNYEQYF.

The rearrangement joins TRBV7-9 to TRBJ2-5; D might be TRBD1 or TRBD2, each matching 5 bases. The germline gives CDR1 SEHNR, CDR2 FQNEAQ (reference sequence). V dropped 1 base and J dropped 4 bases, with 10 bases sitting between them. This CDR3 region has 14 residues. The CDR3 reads CASSLDHGAETQYF. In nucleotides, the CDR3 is TGTGCCAGCAGCTTAGACCACGGGGCAGAGACCCAGTACTTC.

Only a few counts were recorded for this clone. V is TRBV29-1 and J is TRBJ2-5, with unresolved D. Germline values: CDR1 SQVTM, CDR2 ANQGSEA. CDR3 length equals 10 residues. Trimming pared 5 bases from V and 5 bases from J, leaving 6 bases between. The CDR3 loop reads CSVRAETQYF. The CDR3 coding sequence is TGCAGCGTTCGGGCGGAGACCCAGTACTTC.

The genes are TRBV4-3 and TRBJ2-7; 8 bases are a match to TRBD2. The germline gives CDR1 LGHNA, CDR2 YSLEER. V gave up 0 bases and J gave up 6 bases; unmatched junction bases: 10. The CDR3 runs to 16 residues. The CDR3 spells CASSQDFETSVGEQYF. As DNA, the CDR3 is TGCGCCAGCAGCCAAGATTTCGAGACTAGCGTTGGCGAGCAGTACTTC.

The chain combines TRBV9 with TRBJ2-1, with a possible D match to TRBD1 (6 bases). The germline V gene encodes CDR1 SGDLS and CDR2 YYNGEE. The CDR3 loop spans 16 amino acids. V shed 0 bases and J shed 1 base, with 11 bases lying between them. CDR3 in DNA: TGTGCCAGCAGCGTAGCTCAGGACAGTTCCTACAATGAGCAGTTCTTC. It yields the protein CASSVAQDSSYNEQFF.

The CDR3 DNA is TGTGCCAGCAGCGTTTACAATGAGCAGTTCTTC. As protein: CASSVYNEQFF. The rearrangement joins TRBV2 to TRBJ2-1; D is unclear. This CDR3 region has 11 residues. Between the trimmed V and J ends, which lost 6 bases and 4 bases, there was a span of 4 bases. Germline V gene data show CDR1 as SNHLY and CDR2 as FYNNEI. Drawing the rest from reference TRBV2 and TRBJ2-1, the complete variable domain is EPEVTQTPSHQVTQMGQEVILRCVPISNHLYFYWYRQILGQKVEFLVSFYNNEISEKSEIFDDQFSVERPDGSNFTLKIRSTKLEDSAMYFCASSVYNEQFFGPGTRLTVL.

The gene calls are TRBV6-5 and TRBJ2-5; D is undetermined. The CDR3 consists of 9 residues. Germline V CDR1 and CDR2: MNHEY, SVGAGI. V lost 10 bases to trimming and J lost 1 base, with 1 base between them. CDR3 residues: CAIQETQYF. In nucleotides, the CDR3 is TGTGCCATCCAAGAGACCCAGTACTTC.